This TCR beta chain was sequenced in a study of human T cells and chemical hapten exposure. The starting material, unfractionated whole blood, was used for total RNA extraction. Unique molecular identifiers were affixed to discrete cDNA molecules within the library. Per the authors' pipeline: Counts of TCRs in each sample centred on a median of around 99,000 and extended from roughly 25,000 to 750,000. TCRdb independently ran MiXCR on the 5' RACE reads; one entry per CDR3 protein. These V and J calls originate from TCRdb's pipeline instead of the authors' own analysis. The table has under 150,000 distinct CDR3 sequences, approximately 19% seen once. A few counts support this clonotype. The CDR3 totals 18 residues. Trimming removed 0 bases from V and 0 bases from J; junction bases left unmatched: 6. CDR1 SGDLS and CDR2 YYNGEE come from the germline V gene.

The chain uses TRBV9 and TRBJ2-1; 10 bases match TRBD2. The receptor was derived from a human donor in good health. The CDR3 spells CASSVVPSGGGSYNEQFF. The CDR3 region has the DNA TGTGCCAGCAGCGTAGTCCCCAGCGGGGGGGGCTCCTACAATGAGCAGTTCTTC.